The source of this T cell receptor (beta chain) is a study of technical replicates of blood from a handful of donors. V lost 1 base, J lost 3 bases, and 18 bases lay in between. CDR3 length equals 17 residues. Germline CDR1 LGHNA, CDR2 YSLEER. TCRdb keeps only in-frame clones here, not all; method: immunoSEQ multiplex PCR. Of 45,000 to 65,000 clones in the sample, nearly 95% are singletons; the top ten hold 3.1%. The sample taken for sequencing was PBMCs. This receptor was taken from a human donor in good health. Some clones in this sample may be carry-over from other donors' samples. The chain is built from TRBV4-3 and TRBJ1-2, with no clear D. CDR3 in amino acids: CASSQGRFIVGDYGYTF. As DNA, the CDR3 is TGCGCCAGCAGCCAAGGACGCTTTATCGTGGGCGACTATGGCTACACCTTC.